One and the same sample provided the 29 T cell receptor beta chains below, sequenced in a study of CD8+CD57+ T cells in acquired aplastic anemia. Patients sequenced had flow cytometry evidence of CD8+CD57+ cell expansion. Genomic DNA, the template, was used for profiling of the TCR beta VDJ and CDR3. TCRdb analysed the reads with MiXCR anew, one entry per CDR3 protein. The data hold around 500,000 distinct CDR3 sequences, with approximately 32% observed a single time. The source material was sorted CD4+, CD8+, or CD8+CD57+ T cells (not recorded which) from PBMCs. The receptors were sampled from a human donor with aplastic anemia.

The chain links TRBV29-1 to TRBJ1-1, with D possibly matching TRBD1 (5 bases). Per the germline V gene, CDR1 is SQVTM and CDR2 is ANQGSEA. The CDR3 contains 12 residues. V dropped 8 bases and J dropped 1 base, with 11 bases sitting between them. The CDR3 protein is CSYDSQNTEAFF. DNA for the CDR3: TGCAGCTATGACAGCCAGAACACTGAAGCTTTCTTT.

The rearrangement links TRBV20-1 to TRBJ2-3, with TRBD1 matching 8 bases. The V segment lost 3 bases and the J segment 1 base; nucleotides outside the gene matches: 9. The CDR3 is made up of 16 amino acids. Germline CDR1 DFQATT, CDR2 SNEGSKA (reference sequence). The CDR3 loop is CSARRAGGEGTDTQYF. The CDR3 nucleotides read TGCAGTGCTAGGCGGGCAGGGGGCGAGGGCACAGATACGCAGTATTTT.

This clonotype was seen many times. The V gene is TRBV19, the J gene TRBJ1-5; D is uncertain. The CDR3 contains 16 residues. The germline V gene encodes CDR1 LNHDA and CDR2 SQIVND (reference sequence). V lost 1 base to trimming and J lost 2 bases, with 12 bases between them. The CDR3 DNA is TGTGCCAGTAGTATAGCAGCCAGGCAGGGCAATCAGCCCCAGCATTTT. This encodes CASSIAARQGNQPQHF.

There are many counts of this clonotype. The chain carries TRBV7-2 and TRBJ1-5; unclear D gene. Germline V gene sequence: CDR1 SGHTA, CDR2 FQGNSA. This CDR3 region has 13 residues. Trimming stripped 1 base from V and 4 bases from J, with 5 bases between. CDR3 loop: CASSLEPNQPQHF. In nucleotides, the CDR3 is TGTGCCAGCAGCTTAGAACCTAATCAGCCCCAGCATTTT.

This clonotype was detected many times. The genes are TRBV20-1 and TRBJ2-5, with 9 bases matching TRBD2. CDR1 DFQATT and CDR2 SNEGSKA come from the germline V gene (reference sequence). V was clipped by 6 bases and J by 2 bases; unmatched bases: 13. The CDR3 is 16 amino acids. The CDR3 DNA follows: TGCAGTGCAAGGACCCGACCGACTAGCGGACAAGAGACCCAGTACTTC. Amino acids: CSARTRPTSGQETQYF.

This clonotype appeared many times. This chain links TRBV7-2 with TRBJ1-4; D not resolved. This CDR3 region has 13 residues. V was clipped by 4 bases and J by 0 bases, with 3 bases between them. The germline CDR1 and CDR2 sequences are SGHTA and FQGNSA. In DNA, the CDR3 is TGTGCCAGCAGCTCCCCAACTAATGAAAAACTGTTTTTT. This sequence encodes CASSSPTNEKLFF.

V gene TRBV10-1 combines with J gene TRBJ1-6; the D gene is possibly TRBD1 (5 bases). Germline V gives CDR1 WNHNN, CDR2 SYGVQD (reference sequence). Trimming pared 11 bases from V and 6 bases from J, leaving 20 bases between. There are 15 residues in the CDR3. CDR3 amino acids: CAVSERTHSNSPLHF. The CDR3 DNA sequence: TGCGCCGTTAGCGAAAGGACACATTCTAATTCACCCCTCCACTTT.

As concerns this clonotype: This may arise from a read error, as a much more abundant clone is one base away. This rearrangement joins TRBV2 to TRBJ2-5, with 10 nucleotides matching TRBD2. The ends lost 11 bases at V and 5 bases at J; junction bases unmatched: 8. Germline lookup yields CDR1 SNHLY and CDR2 FYNNEI. This CDR3 spans 13 amino acids. As DNA, the CDR3 is TGTGCCGGCAAAGCGGGAGGGCTTGAGACCCAGTACTTC. As protein: CAGKAGGLETQYF.

The table lists this clonotype with many counts. The chain recombines TRBV29-1 with TRBJ2-1; perhaps TRBD1 as D (6 bases). Germline-derived CDR1 and CDR2 are SQVTM and ANQGSEA. The V end was cut by 1 base, the J end by 0 bases, with 13 bases between. The CDR3 sequence is 16 residues long. CDR3 region: CSVEGKDSSSYNEQFF. CDR3 DNA: TGCAGCGTTGAAGGTAAGGACAGCAGCTCCTACAATGAGCAGTTCTTC.

This clonotype was observed many times. The rearrangement uses TRBV24-1 and TRBJ1-4; no clear D gene. The CDR3 extends over 8 amino acids. Trimming removed 12 bases from V and 12 bases from J, with 7 bases in between. Germline loops: CDR1 KGHDR, CDR2 SFDVKD. The CDR3 sequence is CASRELFF. In DNA form, the CDR3 reads TGTGCCTCCCGGGAACTGTTTTTT.

The gene calls are TRBV2 and TRBJ1-1; perhaps TRBD1 as D (5 bases). V dropped 2 bases and J dropped 3 bases, with 16 bases sitting between them. The length of the CDR3 is 16 residues. Germline V gene data show CDR1 as SNHLY and CDR2 as FYNNEI. This CDR3 reads CASSEFGPGRDTEAFF. The CDR3 DNA follows: TGTGCCAGCAGTGAATTTGGCCCAGGGAGGGACACTGAAGCTTTCTTT.

This clonotype was seen repeatedly, ten times or more. The chain couples TRBV19 to TRBJ2-3; D unclear. The CDR3 sequence is 16 residues long. V lost 3 bases and J 1 base, leaving 14 bases between the germline ends. Germline CDR1 is LNHDA and CDR2 is SQIVND (reference sequence). In DNA form, the CDR3 reads TGTGCCAGTAGTATTGGGCCCCTCGGCGGCACAGATACGCAGTATTTT. Protein: CASSIGPLGGTDTQYF.

The chain joins TRBV28 to TRBJ2-3, with D possibly TRBD1 on 5 matching bases. Germline CDR1 and CDR2: MDHEN and SYDVKM. The CDR3 has 14 residues. Trimming pared 4 bases from V and 2 bases from J, leaving 10 bases between. The CDR3 protein is CASSSGSDTDTQYF. CDR3 bases: TGTGCCAGCAGTTCAGGGTCTGACACAGATACGCAGTATTTT.

The rearrangement uses TRBV6-1 and TRBJ2-7, with a possible D match to TRBD2 (5 bases). V shed 6 bases and J shed 3 bases, with 18 bases lying between them. The CDR3 consists of 15 residues. Looked up from germline, CDR1 is MNHNS and CDR2 is SASEGT. This CDR3 reads CASSPDSRYHYEQYF. DNA of the CDR3: TGTGCCAGCAGCCCGGACTCCCGATACCACTACGAGCAGTACTTC.

There are a few counts of this clonotype. V usage is TRBV7-9 and J usage is TRBJ2-7; D may be TRBD1 or TRBD2 (6 bases each). The CDR3 sequence is 16 residues long. Trimming left V 1 base short and J 0 bases short, with 13 bases between. CDR1 is SEHNR, CDR2 FQNEAQ, per germline (reference sequence). CDR3 sequence (DNA): TGTGCCAGCAGCTTAGGCCTCGGGGGCGACTCCTACGAGCAGTACTTC. It is translated as CASSLGLGGDSYEQYF. Full variable domain (rest looked up from reference TRBV7-9 and TRBJ2-7): DTGVSQNPRHKITKRGQNVTFRCDPISEHNRLYWYRQTLGQGPEFLTYFQNEAQLEKSRLLSDRFSAERPKGSFSTLEIQRTEQGDSAMYLCASSLGLGGDSYEQYFGPGTRLTVT.

With regard to this clonotype: A read error may be the cause here, since a much bigger clone is one base away. This likely comes from a read error, as the CDR3 has no conserved phenylalanine or tryptophan at its end. This chain uses TRBV19 with TRBJ2-7; no clear D gene. The CDR3 sequence is 12 residues long. V was trimmed by 6 bases and J by 2 bases, leaving 8 bases between them. Per germline, CDR1 LNHDA and CDR2 SQIVND (reference sequence). The CDR3 is CASSDRTYEQYS. The CDR3 region has the DNA TGTGCCAGTAGCGACCGGACCTACGAGCAGTACTCC.

This rearrangement joins TRBV15 to TRBJ1-6, with D tentatively TRBD1 (6 bases). The V end was cut by 4 bases, the J end by 9 bases, with 16 bases between. Looked up from germline, CDR1 is LNHNV and CDR2 is YYDKDF (reference sequence). This CDR3 has 15 residues. CDR3: CATSTRLGGGSPLHF. In DNA form, the CDR3 reads TGTGCCACCAGCACGAGACTAGGGGGGGGTTCACCCCTCCACTTT.

This clonotype was seen a single time. V is TRBV11-2 and J is TRBJ1-3, with D tentatively TRBD1 (6 bases). The V and J ends lost 2 bases and 3 bases respectively, with 14 bases between them. The CDR3 loop spans 16 amino acids. Germline CDR1 is SGHAT and CDR2 is FQNNGV. The CDR3, as DNA: TGTGCCAGCAGCTTATTTGGACAGATAATTGGAAACACCATATATTTT. Protein sequence: CASSLFGQIIGNTIYF. The full variable domain, completed using reference TRBV11-2 and TRBJ1-3, is EAGVAQSPRYKIIEKRQSVAFWCNPISGHATLYWYQQILGQGPKLLIQFQNNGVVDDSQLPKDRFSAERLKGVDSTLKIQPAKLEDSAVYLCASSLFGQIIGNTIYFGEGSWLTVV.

This clonotype was detected ten times or more. The J gene is TRBJ1-6, the V gene TRBV2; D is unclear. V was pared by 3 bases and J by 9 bases, with 15 bases between. The germline CDR1 and CDR2 sequences are SNHLY and FYNNEI. The CDR3 extends over 15 amino acids. DNA for the CDR3: TGTGCCAGCAGTGATAGGCAGGAAAGGGCTTCACCCCTCCACTTT. Translation gives CASSDRQERASPLHF.

This clonotype was seen repeatedly, ten times or more. The chain combines TRBV10-3 with TRBJ1-6; the D is unclear. Looked up from germline, CDR1 is ENHRY and CDR2 is SYGVKD. CDR3 size: 16 residues. V gave up 0 bases and J gave up 11 bases, with 17 bases separating them. The CDR3 bases are TGTGCCATCAGTGAGTCTGCGGGTGGATTAACGGCACCCCTCCACTTT. This sequence encodes CAISESAGGLTAPLHF.

This clonotype was recorded at least ten times. This chain connects TRBV7-9 to TRBJ2-3, with 9 bases fitting TRBD1. Per germline, CDR1 SEHNR and CDR2 FQNEAQ (reference sequence). The junction had 1 base not matched to a gene; V was cut back by 5 bases and J by 4 bases. The CDR3 has 13 amino acids. Here the CDR3 reads CASSGQGSDTQYF. In DNA form, the CDR3 reads TGTGCCAGCAGCGGACAGGGGTCAGATACGCAGTATTTT. The variable domain in full, completed from reference TRBV7-9 and TRBJ2-3, reads DTGVSQNPRHKITKRGQNVTFRCDPISEHNRLYWYRQTLGQGPEFLTYFQNEAQLEKSRLLSDRFSAERPKGSFSTLEIQRTEQGDSAMYLCASSGQGSDTQYFGPGTRLTVL.

In its sample, this clonotype was seen a few times. This rearrangement joins TRBV3-1 to TRBJ2-3; 7 nucleotides line up with TRBD2. The CDR3 totals 14 residues. V shed 4 bases and J 4 bases; nucleotides not matched to a gene: 5. CDR1 is LGHDT and CDR2 is YNNKEL in the germline V gene (reference sequence). The CDR3 is CASSRGRGSDTQYF. The DNA for the CDR3 is TGTGCCAGCAGCCGCGGGAGAGGGTCAGATACGCAGTATTTT.

This clonotype showed up many times. Relative to the germline gene, one junction end is altered; a read error may explain this. The chain has TRBV5-1 and TRBJ2-3, with TRBD1 matching over 7 bases. This CDR3 has 15 amino acids. CDR1 SGHRS and CDR2 YFSETQ come from the germline V gene. In DNA, the CDR3 is TGCGCCACCAGCGACAGGGCGAGGGGCACAGATACGCAGTATTTT. Residues: CATSDRARGTDTQYF. Full variable domain (outside the CDR3, taken from reference TRBV5-1 and TRBJ2-3): KAGVTQTPRYLIKTRGQQVTLSCSPISGHRSVSWYQQTPGQGLQFLFEYFSETQRNKGNFPGRFSGRQFSNSRSEMNVSTLELGDSALYLCATSDRARGTDTQYFGPGTRLTVL.

The genes are TRBV10-3 and TRBJ2-1; 9 bases agree with TRBD1. The CDR3 sequence is 15 residues long. Germline CDR1 and CDR2: ENHRY and SYGVKD. V was pared by 2 bases and J by 8 bases, with 7 bases of the junction left unmatched. The CDR3 sequence: CAISEGTGMVDEQFF. The CDR3 DNA is TGTGCCATCAGTGAGGGGACAGGGATGGTCGATGAGCAGTTCTTC.

The chain is built from TRBV20-1 and TRBJ2-7, with D uncertain. The CDR3 is made up of 15 amino acids. Trimming cost V 0 bases and J 0 bases, with 12 bases left between them. Germline lookup yields CDR1 DFQATT and CDR2 SNEGSKA (reference sequence). In DNA, the CDR3 is TGCAGTGCTAGAGACTTTAGCTCAAACTCCTACGAGCAGTACTTC. Translated, it gives CSARDFSSNSYEQYF.

This clonotype was counted a single time. A much bigger clone sits one base away, suggesting this may be a read error. The rearrangement links TRBV20-1 to TRBJ1-2; 7 bases map to TRBD1. Germline loops: CDR1 DFQATT, CDR2 SNEGSKA (reference sequence). The length of the CDR3 is 18 residues. J was trimmed by 3 bases and V by 0 bases; bases with no gene match: 16. The CDR3 DNA reads as TGCAGTGCTAGAGATCAGGGGACAGAGATCCCCCTTCACTATGGCTACACCTTC. Protein product: CSARDQGTEIPLHYGYTF.

As for this clonotype: A much bigger clone sits one base away, suggesting this may be a read error. The chain is built from TRBV7-3 and TRBJ2-7, with 7 positions matching TRBD1. The V segment lost 2 bases and the J segment 3 bases; nucleotides outside the gene matches: 4. The CDR3 has 14 amino acids. Germline V lookup: CDR1 SGHTA, CDR2 FQGTGA. DNA for the CDR3: TGTGCCAGCAGCTTAGGGACAGTCTACTACGAGCAGTACTTC. Amino acid sequence: CASSLGTVYYEQYF.

This clonotype was counted ten times or more. V usage is TRBV19 and J usage is TRBJ1-2, with 7 bases that match TRBD1. J gave up 4 bases and V 0 bases, and 11 bases lay outside the gene matches. CDR1 is LNHDA, CDR2 SQIVND, per germline (reference sequence). This CDR3 has 17 amino acids. CDR3 in DNA: TGTGCCAGTAGTATAGATCGAGGGGGCAGGGGCAGCTATGGCTACACCTTC. Translating it yields CASSIDRGGRGSYGYTF.

This clonotype appeared many times. The chain couples TRBV15 to TRBJ2-7; D uncertain. The V gene lost 0 bases and the J gene lost 2 bases, with 11 bases spanning the gap. Per germline, CDR1 LNHNV and CDR2 YYDKDF (reference sequence). The CDR3 runs to 15 residues. Written as DNA, the CDR3 is TGTGCCACCAGCAGAGATTTTGGGTCGACCTACGAGCAGTACTTC. Translation: CATSRDFGSTYEQYF.